This T cell receptor beta chain appears in the sequencing data of a study of PD-1 blockade in classical Hodgkin lymphoma. Method: immunoSEQ multiplex PCR; TCRdb's copy keeps in-frame clones and lacks some. Altogether about 20,000 clones are present, around three quarters being singletons, with the ten largest covering 0.95% to 1.5%. Of note for this clone: Its antigen is still unknown.

This CDR3 spans 12 amino acids. The germline gives CDR1 SGHKS, CDR2 YYEKEE (reference sequence). The V and J ends lost 0 bases and 4 bases respectively, with 2 bases between them. Findings and limits, study-wide: Significant TCR diversity gains by C4D1 occurred in CD4+ but not CD8+ cells.

Sample time point: cycle 4 day 1 (C4D1), after more than 5 weeks of nivolumab. Every patient was affected by relapse after autologous stem cell transplantation, while exposure to brentuximab vedotin was not uniform. Isolation of CD4+ T cells from thawed PBMCs was performed by magnetic negative selection. Patients showed best responses of complete response, partial response or progressive disease. The sequencing used CD4+ T cells from blood, collected before the fourth cycle of nivolumab. The chain carries TRBV5-5 and TRBJ1-3; D is uncertain. The TCR originated in a human donor with classical Hodgkin lymphoma. This CDR3 reads CASSLAGNTIYF. The DNA of the CDR3 is TGTGCCAGCAGCTTGGCGGGAAACACCATATATTTT.